The T cell receptor beta chain under discussion was sequenced for a study of long-term antiretroviral therapy in people with HIV. General study points: Transplant donor controls retained higher diversity, though diversity increased after ART. Specimens of blood were obtained during about 2003 to 2017, possibly under older ART regimens. For ART adherence, viral resistance and therapy changes, no data were available.

Germline assignment: CDR1 SNHLY and CDR2 FYNNEI. This CDR3 has 14 residues. V was cut by 5 bases and J by 1 base, with 11 bases left in between. In regard to this clone: Its specificity is unknown.

The authors ran the immunoSEQ assay, v3.0, at survey level. The table came from immunoSEQ multiplex PCR; TCRdb's copy has only in-frame clones and leaves some out. This repertoire shows 25,000 to 30,000 clones, 93% found once; its top ten account for about 6%. The genes are TRBV2 and TRBJ1-1, with a weak D call TRBD1 (5 bases). The sequenced sample was unsorted PBMCs, obtained approximately 6.5 years after starting antiretroviral therapy. The TCR originated in a woman aged 40 to 50 with HIV. Written as DNA, the CDR3 is TGTGCCAGCAGTCGTTTAACAGGGAACACTGAAGCTTTCTTT. Amino acid sequence: CASSRLTGNTEAFF.